This TCR beta chain was captured in a study of T cell responses to AZD1222 COVID-19 vaccine. Clones were sequenced by immunoSEQ multiplex PCR, and TCRdb holds only the in-frame ones, with some missing. The sample consists of about 52,000 clones, roughly 89% of them appearing once. Findings and caveats of the study: Dominant CD4 TCR responses targeted spike regions 160-218 and 743-854.

Germline loops: CDR1 MDHEN, CDR2 SYDVKM. Trimming took off 6 bases at V and 0 bases at J, with 18 bases between the two ends. The CDR3 consists of 17 residues. Concerning this clone: Its matching antigen is unknown.

This specimen consisted of peripheral blood, obtained 28 days after the second AZD1222 dose. This TCR was recovered from an adult who received the AZD1222 COVID-19 vaccine. The V and J genes are TRBV28 and TRBJ1-3; a possible D gene is TRBD1 (6 bases). The DNA for the CDR3 is TGTGCCAGCAGCACCTGGGGGACATCAAGCTCTGGAAACACCATATATTTT. Translated: CASSTWGTSSSGNTIYF.